A selection of T cell receptor beta chains follows, all from one sample in a study of cytomegalovirus exposure and HLA in healthy donors. This table comes from immunoSEQ multiplex PCR, and its TCRdb copy is limited to in-frame clones, with some not included. The top ten hold less than 2% of the sample, which has some 180,000 clones, about 81% seen once. The sequenced sample was PBMCs. Source of these receptors: a man in his forties in good health and CMV-seronegative. Each CDR3 is given with its conserved first and last residue. Fields, in order: D gene, J gene, V gene, clone size, CDR3 protein, CDR3 DNA. D genes are given only for firm matches. Rows may omit the clone size; those that give it use once, few, many or a size class.

.	TRBJ2-5	TRBV19	.	CASKFGSTGTQYF	TGTGCCAGTAAATTTGGTTCCACGGGGACCCAGTACTTC
.	TRBJ1-3	TRBV4-1	.	CASSQAAQNSGNTIYF	TGCGCCAGCAGCCAAGCGGCACAGAACTCTGGAAACACCATATATTTT
.	TRBJ2-7	TRBV28	.	CASSRGQTSYEQYF	TGTGCCAGCAGCCGCGGACAGACCTCCTACGAGCAGTACTTC
.	TRBJ2-3	TRBV21-1	.	CASSPPRGLAGTTDTQYF	TGTGCCAGCAGCCCCCCGAGAGGACTAGCGGGAACTACAGATACGCAGTATTTT
.	TRBJ1-1	TRBV11-3	few	CASSQGAGIPNTEAFF	TGTGCCAGCAGCCAAGGGGCAGGTATACCGAACACTGAAGCTTTCTTT
TRBD2	TRBJ2-7	TRBV5-5	few	CASSFGGRSANEQYF	TGTGCCAGCAGCTTCGGCGGGAGGTCGGCTAACGAGCAGTACTTC
.	TRBJ1-1	TRBV2	.	CASSERRARAFF	TGTGCCAGCAGTGAAAGGAGGGCGAGAGCTTTCTTT
.	TRBJ1-1	TRBV27	few	CASSLMGGTEAFF	TGTGCCAGCAGTTTAATGGGGGGCACTGAAGCTTTCTTT
.	TRBJ2-5	TRBV19	.	CASSISRETQYF	TGTGCCAGTAGTATAAGTCGGGAGACCCAGTACTTC
TRBD2	TRBJ2-3	TRBV2	.	CASSYSGSRADTQYF	TGTGCCAGCAGTTATAGCGGGAGCCGCGCAGATACGCAGTATTTT
TRBD1	TRBJ2-7	TRBV27	.	CASSSPTTGGKYEQYF	TGTGCCAGCAGTTCCCCCACGACAGGGGGCAAGTACGAGCAGTACTTC
TRBD1	TRBJ2-7	TRBV9	.	CASSVAGQGYEQYF	TGTGCCAGCAGCGTAGCAGGACAGGGGTACGAGCAGTACTTC
.	TRBJ1-1	TRBV9	.	CASSVAPGVNTEAFF	TGTGCCAGCAGCGTAGCTCCAGGGGTGAACACTGAAGCTTTCTTT
.	TRBJ1-5	TRBV6-5	few	CASKPQGFYQPQHF	TGTGCCAGTAAGCCCCAGGGGTTCTATCAGCCCCAGCATTTT
TRBD2	TRBJ2-7	TRBV7-2	.	CASTLAEASYEQYF	TGTGCCAGCACCCTAGCGGAGGCCTCCTACGAGCAGTACTTC
TRBD2	TRBJ2-2	TRBV4-1	.	CASSQVTGGDTGELFF	TGCGCCAGCAGCCAAGTAACGGGAGGGGATACCGGGGAGCTGTTTTTT
TRBD1	TRBJ1-6	TRBV27	.	CASTVGTGLNSPLHF	TGTGCCAGCACGGTCGGGACAGGGCTGAATTCACCCCTCCACTTT
.	TRBJ1-5	TRBV15	few	CATSRDSSGYTLEPQHF	TGTGCCACCAGCAGAGATTCTTCCGGGTACACCTTGGAGCCCCAGCATTTT
.	TRBJ1-5	TRBV18	.	CASSAGRYSNQPQHF	TGTGCCAGCTCAGCGGGACGTTATAGCAATCAGCCCCAGCATTTT
.	TRBJ2-5	TRBV5-4	.	CASSLVGPRVETQYF	TGTGCCAGCAGCTTGGTCGGTCCCAGGGTAGAGACCCAGTACTTC
TRBD1	TRBJ2-2	TRBV29-1	few	CSVTGEAGELFF	TGCAGCGTGACAGGGGAGGCCGGGGAGCTGTTTTTT
.	TRBJ2-7	TRBV6-5	.	CASTRWRGLEEQYF	TGTGCCAGCACCCGATGGCGCGGCCTGGAGGAGCAGTACTTC
.	TRBJ2-7	TRBV7-2	.	CASSSILSGLYEQYF	TGTGCCAGCAGCTCAATTCTCTCGGGATTATACGAGCAGTACTTC
.	TRBJ2-3	TRBV7-3	.	CASSPQGSTDTQYF	TGTGCCAGCAGCCCCCAGGGGAGCACAGATACGCAGTATTTT
.	TRBJ1-6	TRBV11-2	few	CASSLQGSPLHF	TGTGCCAGCAGCTTACAGGGTTCACCCCTCCACTTT
.	TRBJ2-7	TRBV11-3	.	CASSLDPSQQYF	TGTGCCAGCAGCTTAGATCCTAGCCAGCAGTACTTC
TRBD1	TRBJ2-5	TRBV18	.	CASSAPTGEETQYF	TGTGCCAGCTCAGCGCCTACAGGGGAAGAGACCCAGTACTTC
.	TRBJ1-1	TRBV7-9	.	CASSREGGGRSEAFF	TGTGCCAGCAGCCGTGAGGGCGGGGGGCGTTCTGAAGCTTTCTTT
.	TRBJ2-3	TRBV5-4	.	CASRAGSDTQYF	TGTGCCAGCAGGGCAGGGTCAGATACGCAGTATTTT
TRBD1	TRBJ1-4	TRBV28	.	CASSAQGGGIREKLFF	TGTGCCAGCAGTGCTCAGGGGGGAGGAATTCGTGAAAAACTGTTTTTT
.	TRBJ2-7	TRBV19	.	CATSRRRDSYYEQYF	TGTGCCACCTCAAGACGGAGGGACTCATACTACGAGCAGTACTTC
TRBD2	TRBJ2-1	TRBV18	.	CASSLSISSLAGANEQFF	TGTGCCAGCTCCCTCAGCATCAGTTCACTAGCGGGAGCTAATGAGCAGTTCTTC
.	TRBJ2-3	TRBV18	.	CASSPGADTQYF	TGTGCCAGCTCACCCGGTGCAGATACGCAGTATTTT
TRBD1	TRBJ1-1	TRBV10-3	.	CAISGGQYEAFF	TGTGCCATCAGTGGGGGACAGTATGAAGCTTTCTTT
.	TRBJ2-3	TRBV12-2	.	CASRSPLGRGTDTQYF	TGTGCAAGTCGCTCTCCGTTGGGGAGGGGAACAGATACGCAGTATTTT
.	TRBJ2-7	TRBV5-4	.	CASSLGVRGDYEQYF	TGTGCCAGCAGCTTGGGGGTCCGGGGTGACTACGAGCAGTACTTC
TRBD2	TRBJ2-1	TRBV7-9	.	CASSLRGLAGDEQFF	TGTGCCAGCAGCTTACGGGGACTAGCTGGTGATGAGCAGTTCTTC
TRBD1	TRBJ1-1	TRBV19	few	CASSPGTGHMNTEAFF	TGTGCCAGTAGTCCCGGGACAGGGCATATGAACACTGAAGCTTTCTTT
TRBD1	TRBJ1-3	TRBV5-1	.	CVSSGQGSSGNTIYF	TGCGTCAGCAGCGGACAGGGGAGTTCTGGAAACACCATATATTTT
TRBD1	TRBJ2-7	TRBV7-3	.	CASSRAGTGIYEQYF	TGTGCCAGCAGCCGGGCCGGGACAGGGATTTACGAGCAGTACTTC
TRBD2	TRBJ2-3	TRBV4-1	.	CASSQGKRGGTDTQYF	TGCGCCAGCAGCCAAGGCAAGCGGGGGGGGACAGATACGCAGTATTTT
TRBD1	TRBJ2-5	TRBV9	once	CASSVSGGLAQETQYF	TGTGCCAGCAGCGTATCAGGGGGCTTGGCCCAAGAGACCCAGTACTTC
TRBD2	TRBJ2-1	TRBV30	.	CAWSDGSAGGKKSEQFF	TGTGCCTGGAGTGATGGGTCAGCGGGAGGGAAGAAGAGTGAGCAGTTCTTC
.	TRBJ1-5	TRBV9	.	CASSVGTSNQPQHF	TGTGCCAGCAGCGTAGGGACAAGCAATCAGCCCCAGCATTTT
.	TRBJ2-5	TRBV6-1	.	CASSTGSGQYF	TGTGCCAGCAGTACCGGGTCTGGGCAGTACTTC
.	TRBJ1-5	TRBV6-5	.	CASSYEGGRNQPQHF	TGTGCCAGCAGTTACGAGGGGGGGCGCAATCAGCCCCAGCATTTT
.	TRBJ2-3	TRBV28	.	CASRLTEDTQYF	TGTGCCAGCAGGCTGACGGAGGATACGCAGTATTTT
.	TRBJ1-1	TRBV7-8	.	CASSRTAVNTEAFF	TGTGCCAGCAGCCGGACAGCAGTGAACACTGAAGCTTTCTTT
TRBD2	TRBJ2-1	TRBV5-1	.	CASSLGERGNNEQFF	TGCGCCAGCAGCTTGGGGGAGCGGGGGAACAATGAGCAGTTCTTC
.	TRBJ2-3	TRBV7-3	.	CASSSLPGQSTDTQYF	TGTGCCAGCAGCTCTTTGCCGGGACAAAGCACAGATACGCAGTATTTT
.	TRBJ1-2	TRBV18	.	CASSPGAGENYGYTF	TGTGCCAGCTCACCAGGGGCAGGGGAAAACTATGGCTACACCTTC
.	TRBJ2-5	TRBV18	.	CASSRAEEETQYF	TGTGCCAGCTCACGAGCGGAGGAAGAGACCCAGTACTTC
TRBD2	TRBJ2-7	TRBV2	once	CASSGAGGQSYEQYF	TGTGCCAGCAGCGGGGCGGGGGGGCAGTCCTACGAGCAGTACTTC
TRBD1	TRBJ1-2	TRBV28	once	CASSSTGGGIPYGYTF	TGTGCCAGCAGTTCAACAGGGGGCGGAATTCCCTATGGCTACACCTTC
TRBD2	TRBJ2-3	TRBV5-4	.	CASSPGGTDTQYF	TGTGCCAGCAGCCCGGGGGGGACAGATACGCAGTATTTT